This TCR beta chain originates from a study of healthy donors' naive CD4 and CD8 T cells (dated by TCRdb to between 2014 and 2017). As for the study more broadly: Donors were chosen to span three age groups (20-25, 40-50 and 60-70 years, several each), with mean age roughly 46 and half female. Peripheral blood mononuclear cells were obtained from some 20 unrelated, healthy individuals. For TCR alpha, a new primer set covering all functional IMGT alpha gene variants was designed, and the rest of the protocol matched the beta-chain workflow. The study sequenced rearranged TCR alpha and beta chains from naive CD4+ and CD8+ T cells to test how TCR variation relates to lineage commitment. The donors were HLA-typed by sequencing at HLA-A, -B, -C, -DRB1, -DQB1 and -DPB1, using the SBTexcellerator protocol, an ABI3130xl analyzer and SBTengine software.

Sequencing took place on a 454 GS FLX Titanium. A previously published linear amplification protocol was used to build the TCR libraries, starting from approximately 530 ng of total RNA. Sequencing was carried out on the Roche/454 Genome Sequencer using Titanium chemistry. In the paper's pipeline: From 5 of the healthy donors, 60,000 to 90,000 rearranged TCR alpha transcripts were sequenced. Duplicate transcripts were removed, and each unique TCR clonotype was defined by its CDR3 junction following IMGT nomenclature. Using logistic regression in R 2.13.0, the researchers modeled CD4 versus CD8 status as a function of V and J genes, with an adjustment for donor effects and a Bonferroni correction for multiple testing. TCRdb passed the public sequencing reads through fastp at Q25 and MiXCR, retaining productive beta sequences. Entries are consolidated by CDR3 protein sequence, retaining the most common genes and DNA. These V and J calls derive from TCRdb rather than the authors' analysis. This sample holds about 200,000 distinct CDR3 sequences; under 85% were observed only once. The ten largest clones capture less than 2.5% of the sample.

Cells with a CD4+CD8-CD45RO-CD45RA+ profile were isolated by FACS and defined as naive CD4+ T cells, and those with a CD8+CD4-CD45RA+CD27bright profile were defined as naive CD8+ T cells. Antibodies against CD4 (RPA-T4), CD8 (SK1), CD27 (O323), CD45RA (HI100) and CD45RO (UCHL1) were used for sorting. As concerns this clonotype: It has no known antigen specificity. No base quality values were provided; no much bigger clone lies one nucleotide off.

Results the study describes overall, beyond this receptor: V genes, J genes and CDR3 charge together appeared to explain 10% to 15% of CD4/CD8 propensity variance, in a largely additive manner. Possible repertoire bias arising from homeostatic proliferation of naive T cells was not directly addressed. Because the alpha and beta chains were sequenced in bulk, pairing them was not possible, and so effects of the combined chains went unevaluated. Bias between naive CD4+ and CD8+ cells was reportedly observed for most V and J gene segments, consistently across donors and independently of HLA genotype. In both chains, CD4+ lineage was linked to a positively charged CDR3, whereas CD8+ lineage was linked to a negatively charged CDR3.

There are 15 amino acids in the CDR3, from cysteine to phenylalanine inclusive. Here the CDR3 DNA is all that survives: 45 bases in frame from base 1. Cut back by 7 bases and 1 base, the V and J ends lie 15 bases apart. From the germline V gene (reference sequence), CDR1 is MNHEY and CDR2 is SMNVEV. Sequencing input: naive CD4+ and CD8+ T cells sorted from blood, pooled from several donors. The label giving this sample's cell subset or site can be read as: FACS-sorted naive CD4+ (CD45RO-CD45RA+) and naive CD8+ (CD45RA+CD27bright) T cells. The chain uses TRBV27 and TRBJ2-3; no D gene can be assigned with confidence. This receptor was obtained from a pool of human donors in good health; the sample pools cells from several healthy donors. The CDR3 protein: CASTPRRFGTDTQYF. The bases are TGTGCCAGCACCCCACGTAGGTTCGGCACAGATACGCAGTATTTT.